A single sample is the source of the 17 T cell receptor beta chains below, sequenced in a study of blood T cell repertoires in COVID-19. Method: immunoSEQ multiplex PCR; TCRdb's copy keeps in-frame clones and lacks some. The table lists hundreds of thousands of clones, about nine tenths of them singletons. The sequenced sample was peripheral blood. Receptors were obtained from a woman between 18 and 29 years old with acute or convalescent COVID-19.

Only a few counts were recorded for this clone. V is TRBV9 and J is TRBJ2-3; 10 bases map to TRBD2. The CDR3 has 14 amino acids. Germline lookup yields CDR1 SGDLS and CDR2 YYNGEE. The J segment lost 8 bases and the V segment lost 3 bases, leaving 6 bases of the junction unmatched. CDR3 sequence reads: CASSGAGGLVTQYF. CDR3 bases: TGTGCCAGCAGCGGAGCGGGGGGGCTAGTTACGCAGTATTTT.

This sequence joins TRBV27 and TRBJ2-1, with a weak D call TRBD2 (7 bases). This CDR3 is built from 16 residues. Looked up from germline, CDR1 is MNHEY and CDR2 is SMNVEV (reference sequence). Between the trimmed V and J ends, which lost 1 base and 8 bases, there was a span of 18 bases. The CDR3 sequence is CASSLLGGRRDHEQFF. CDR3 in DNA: TGTGCCAGCAGTTTATTGGGGGGGCGGCGCGATCATGAGCAGTTCTTC.

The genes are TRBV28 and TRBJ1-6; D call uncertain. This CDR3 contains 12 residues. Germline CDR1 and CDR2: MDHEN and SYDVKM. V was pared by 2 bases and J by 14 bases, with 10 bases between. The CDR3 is CASSLGLLTLHF. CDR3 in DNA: TGTGCCAGCAGTTTAGGGCTCCTGACCCTCCACTTT.

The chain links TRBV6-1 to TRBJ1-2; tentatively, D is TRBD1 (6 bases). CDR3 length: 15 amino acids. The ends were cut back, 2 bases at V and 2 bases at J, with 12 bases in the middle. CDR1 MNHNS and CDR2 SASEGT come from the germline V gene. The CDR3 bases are TGTGCCAGCAGTGAAAGTGGGACATTGAACTATGGCTACACCTTC. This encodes CASSESGTLNYGYTF.

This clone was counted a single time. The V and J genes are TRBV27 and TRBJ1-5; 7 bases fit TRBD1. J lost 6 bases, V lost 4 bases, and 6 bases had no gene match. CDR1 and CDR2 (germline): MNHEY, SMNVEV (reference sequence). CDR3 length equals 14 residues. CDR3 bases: TGTGCCAGCAGTTCATCAGGGGGGGGTCAGCCCCAGCATTTT. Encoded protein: CASSSSGGGQPQHF.

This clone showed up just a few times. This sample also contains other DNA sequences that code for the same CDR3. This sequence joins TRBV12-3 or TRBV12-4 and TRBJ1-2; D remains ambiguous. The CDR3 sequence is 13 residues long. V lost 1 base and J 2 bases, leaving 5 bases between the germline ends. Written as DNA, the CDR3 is TGTGCCAGCAGTTTAGGGCTGAACTATGGCTACACCTTC. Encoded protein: CASSLGLNYGYTF.

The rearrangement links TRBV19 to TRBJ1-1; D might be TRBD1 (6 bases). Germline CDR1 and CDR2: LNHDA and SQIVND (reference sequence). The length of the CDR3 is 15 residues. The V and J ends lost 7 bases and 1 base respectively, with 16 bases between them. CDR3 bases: TGTGCCAGTACCAACGACCTCAGGGGGAACACTGAAGCTTTCTTT. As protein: CASTNDLRGNTEAFF.

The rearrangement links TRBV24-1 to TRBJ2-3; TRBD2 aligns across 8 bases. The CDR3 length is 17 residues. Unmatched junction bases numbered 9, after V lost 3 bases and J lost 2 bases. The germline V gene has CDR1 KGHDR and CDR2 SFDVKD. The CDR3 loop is CATSDSGAGGVTDTQYF. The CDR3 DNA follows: TGTGCCACCAGTGATAGCGGGGCGGGGGGTGTCACAGATACGCAGTATTTT.

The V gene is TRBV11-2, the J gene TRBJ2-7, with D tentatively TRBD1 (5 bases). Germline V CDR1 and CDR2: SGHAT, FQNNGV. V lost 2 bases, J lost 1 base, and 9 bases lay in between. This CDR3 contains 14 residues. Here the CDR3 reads CASSLFTGSYEQYF. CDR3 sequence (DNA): TGTGCCAGCAGCTTATTCACAGGATCCTACGAGCAGTACTTC.

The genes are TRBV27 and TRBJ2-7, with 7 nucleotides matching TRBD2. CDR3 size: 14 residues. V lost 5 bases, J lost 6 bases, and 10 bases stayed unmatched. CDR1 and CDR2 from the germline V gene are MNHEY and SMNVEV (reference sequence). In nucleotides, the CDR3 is TGTGCCAGCAGTGGGGGGAGGGGCGCGTTCGAGCAGTACTTC. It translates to CASSGGRGAFEQYF.

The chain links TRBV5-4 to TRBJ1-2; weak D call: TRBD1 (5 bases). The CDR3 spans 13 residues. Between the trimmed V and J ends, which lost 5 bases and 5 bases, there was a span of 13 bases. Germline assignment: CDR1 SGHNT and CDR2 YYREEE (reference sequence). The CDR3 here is CASRGGRGYGYTF. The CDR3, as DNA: TGTGCCAGCAGGGGGGGAAGGGGTTATGGCTACACCTTC.

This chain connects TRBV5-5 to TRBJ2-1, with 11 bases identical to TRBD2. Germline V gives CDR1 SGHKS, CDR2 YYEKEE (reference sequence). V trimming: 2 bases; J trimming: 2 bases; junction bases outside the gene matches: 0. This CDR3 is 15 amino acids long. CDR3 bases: TGTGCCAGCAGCTTTAGCGGGGGGGCCTACAATGAGCAGTTCTTC. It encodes CASSFSGGAYNEQFF.

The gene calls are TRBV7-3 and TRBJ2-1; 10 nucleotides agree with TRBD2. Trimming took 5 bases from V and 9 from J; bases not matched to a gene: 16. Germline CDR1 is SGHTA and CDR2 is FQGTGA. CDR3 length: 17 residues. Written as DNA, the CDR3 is TGTGCCAGCAGCCCAAACTCGCTAACTAGCGGGGAGGCTGAGCAGTTCTTC. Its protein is CASSPNSLTSGEAEQFF.

The CDR3 DNA reads TGTGCCAGCAGTTACTCTAGCGGGGGGGCCGAGCAGTACTTC. Protein: CASSYSSGGAEQYF. V gene TRBV6-5 combines with J gene TRBJ2-7, with TRBD2 matching over 11 bases. Germline V lookup: CDR1 MNHEY, CDR2 SVGAGI. The trim removed 0 bases at V and 6 bases at J, leaving 1 base unmatched. There are 14 residues in the CDR3.

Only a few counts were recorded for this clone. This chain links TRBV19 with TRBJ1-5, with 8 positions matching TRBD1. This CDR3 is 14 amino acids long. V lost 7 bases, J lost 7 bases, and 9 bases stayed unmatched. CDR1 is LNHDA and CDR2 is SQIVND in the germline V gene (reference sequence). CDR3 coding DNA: TGTGCCAGTACGGGACAGGTCCCTTCGCAGCCCCAGCATTTT. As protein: CASTGQVPSQPQHF.

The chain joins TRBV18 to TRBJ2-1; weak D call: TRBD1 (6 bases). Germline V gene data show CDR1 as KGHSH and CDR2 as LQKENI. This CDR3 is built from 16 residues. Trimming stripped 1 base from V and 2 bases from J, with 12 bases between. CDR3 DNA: TGTGCCAGCTCACCACGGGGGACAACCACCTACAATGAGCAGTTCTTC. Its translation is CASSPRGTTTYNEQFF. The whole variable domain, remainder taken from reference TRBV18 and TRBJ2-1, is NAGVMQNPRHLVRRRGQEARLRCSPMKGHSHVYWYRQLPEEGLKFMVYLQKENIIDESGMPKERFSAEFPKEGPSILRIQQVVRGDSAAYFCASSPRGTTTYNEQFFGPGTRLTVL.

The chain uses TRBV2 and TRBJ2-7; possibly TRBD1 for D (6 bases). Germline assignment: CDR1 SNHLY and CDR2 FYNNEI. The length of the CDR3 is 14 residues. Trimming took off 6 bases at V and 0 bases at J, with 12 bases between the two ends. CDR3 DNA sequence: TGTGCCAGCAGCGCCGGGACACCCTCCTACGAGCAGTACTTC. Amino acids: CASSAGTPSYEQYF.